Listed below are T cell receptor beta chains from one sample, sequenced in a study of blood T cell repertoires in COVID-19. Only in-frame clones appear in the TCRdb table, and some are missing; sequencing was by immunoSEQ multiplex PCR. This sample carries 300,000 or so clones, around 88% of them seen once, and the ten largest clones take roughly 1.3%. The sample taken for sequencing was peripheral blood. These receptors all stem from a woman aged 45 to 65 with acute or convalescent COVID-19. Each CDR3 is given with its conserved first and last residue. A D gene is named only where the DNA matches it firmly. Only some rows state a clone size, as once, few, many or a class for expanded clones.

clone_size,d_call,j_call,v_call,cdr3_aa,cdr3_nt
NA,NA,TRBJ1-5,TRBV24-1,CATSGPRDQGNQPQHF,TGTGCCACCAGTGGCCCCCGTGACCAGGGCAATCAGCCCCAGCATTTT
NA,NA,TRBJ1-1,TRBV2,CASRQPTGTEAFF,TGTGCCAGCAGGCAACCAACGGGCACTGAAGCTTTCTTT
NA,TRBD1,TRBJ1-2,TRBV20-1,CSASTGQGGGNGYTF,TGCAGTGCTAGTACAGGACAGGGGGGTGGGAATGGCTACACCTTC
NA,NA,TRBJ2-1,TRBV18,CASSVISGNNEQFF,TGTGCCAGCTCAGTGATTAGCGGAAACAATGAGCAGTTCTTC
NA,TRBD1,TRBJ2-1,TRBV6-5,CASSSVTGVNEQFF,TGTGCCAGCAGTTCCGTGACAGGGGTCAATGAGCAGTTCTTC
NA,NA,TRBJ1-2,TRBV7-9,CASSFGGVGYGYTF,TGTGCCAGCAGCTTCGGGGGGGTCGGCTATGGCTACACCTTC
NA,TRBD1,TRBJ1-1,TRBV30,CAWTGGRGTEAFF,TGTGCCTGGACAGGGGGCCGGGGTACTGAAGCTTTCTTT
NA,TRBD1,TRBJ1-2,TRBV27,CASSQGAGLGYGYTF,TGTGCCAGCAGTCAGGGGGCAGGTTTAGGGTATGGCTACACCTTC
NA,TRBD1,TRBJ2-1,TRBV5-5,CASSPNPDRGYEYEQFF,TGTGCCAGCAGCCCGAACCCGGACAGGGGGTATGAGTATGAGCAGTTCTTC
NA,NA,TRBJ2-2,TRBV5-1,CASSLATTSGTGELFF,TGCGCCAGCAGCTTGGCCACTACAAGCGGAACCGGGGAGCTGTTTTTT
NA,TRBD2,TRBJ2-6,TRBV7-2,CASSPGGISGANVLTF,TGTGCCAGCAGCCCGGGGGGGATCTCTGGGGCCAACGTCCTGACTTTC
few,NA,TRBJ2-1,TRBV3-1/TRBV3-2,CASSQQGPTSNEQFF,TGTGCCAGCAGCCAGCAGGGCCCGACGTCCAATGAGCAGTTCTTC
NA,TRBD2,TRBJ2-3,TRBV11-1,CASSHPSSGPDTQYF,TGTGCCAGCAGCCATCCCTCTAGCGGCCCGGATACGCAGTATTTT
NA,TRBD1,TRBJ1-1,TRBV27,CASSSETGTEAFF,TGTGCCAGCAGTTCGGAGACAGGGACTGAAGCTTTCTTT
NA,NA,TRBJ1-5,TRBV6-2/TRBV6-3,CASSFPRGLAIYSNQPQHF,TGTGCCAGCAGTTTCCCCAGGGGATTGGCTATATATAGCAATCAGCCCCAGCATTTT
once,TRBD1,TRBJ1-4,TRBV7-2,CASSPRQGEGEKLFF,TGTGCCAGCAGCCCCCGACAGGGGGAAGGTGAAAAACTGTTTTTT
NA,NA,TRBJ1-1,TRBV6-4,CASQGLNTEAFF,TGTGCCAGCCAGGGATTGAACACTGAAGCTTTCTTT
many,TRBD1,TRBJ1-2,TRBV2,CASIPLQAGGAGYTF,TGTGCCAGCATTCCCCTCCAGGCAGGGGGCGCCGGCTACACCTTC
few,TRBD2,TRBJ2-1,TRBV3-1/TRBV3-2,CASSKLVSGIRNEQFF,TGTGCCAGCAGCAAATTAGTTAGCGGGATTCGGAATGAGCAGTTCTTC
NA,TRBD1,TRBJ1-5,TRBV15,CATSIGTGKHQPQHF,TGTGCCACCAGCATTGGGACAGGGAAACATCAGCCCCAGCATTTT
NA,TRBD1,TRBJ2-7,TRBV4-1,CASSQLSTGQGLHEQYF,TGCGCCAGCAGCCAACTGAGCACAGGACAGGGGCTGCACGAGCAGTACTTC
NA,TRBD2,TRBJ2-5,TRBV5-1,CASSLLAGGPQETQYF,TGCGCCAGCAGCTTACTAGCGGGGGGGCCTCAAGAGACCCAGTACTTC
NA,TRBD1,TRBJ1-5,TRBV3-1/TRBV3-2,CASSQDNTGVSNQPQHF,TGTGCCAGCAGCCAAGATAACACAGGGGTTAGCAATCAGCCCCAGCATTTT
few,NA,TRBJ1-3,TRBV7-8,CASSQTTGNIYF,TGTGCCAGCAGCCAAACAACAGGCAACATATATTTT
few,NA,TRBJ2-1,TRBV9,CASSARSSASSYNEQFF,TGTGCCAGCAGCGCGAGAAGCAGCGCGAGCTCCTACAATGAGCAGTTCTTC
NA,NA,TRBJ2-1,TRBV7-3,CASSSPHLRVRTTESSYNEQFF,TGTGCCAGCAGCTCCCCACATCTGCGGGTACGGACTACCGAAAGCTCCTACAATGAGCAGTTCTTC
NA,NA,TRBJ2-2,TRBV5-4,CASSNWAGRNTGELFF,TGTGCCAGCAGCAATTGGGCAGGGCGGAACACCGGGGAGCTGTTTTTT
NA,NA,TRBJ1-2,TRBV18,CASSPTVYGYTF,TGTGCCAGCTCTCCGACTGTCTATGGCTACACCTTC
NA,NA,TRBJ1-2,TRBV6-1,CASSRGENYGYTF,TGTGCCAGCAGTCGCGGCGAAAACTATGGCTACACCTTC
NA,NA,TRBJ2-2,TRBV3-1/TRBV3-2,CASSPVRGTGELFF,TGTGCCAGCAGCCCAGTACGGGGGACCGGGGAGCTGTTTTTT
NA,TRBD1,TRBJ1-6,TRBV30,CAWSVGGQGDSPLHF,TGTGCCTGGAGTGTAGGGGGACAGGGTGATTCACCCCTCCACTTT
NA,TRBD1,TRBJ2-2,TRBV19,CASITGGGKAGELFF,TGTGCCAGTATTACAGGGGGCGGGAAGGCCGGGGAGCTGTTTTTT
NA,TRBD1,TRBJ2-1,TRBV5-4,CASSVTGGNEQFF,TGTGCCAGCAGCGTTACAGGGGGCAATGAGCAGTTCTTC
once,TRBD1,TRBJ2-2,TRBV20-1,CSASLRDRGRGGELFF,TGCAGTGCGAGTCTCCGGGACAGGGGGAGAGGCGGGGAGCTGTTTTTT
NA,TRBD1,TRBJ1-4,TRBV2,CASSGDSVNEKLFF,TGTGCCAGCAGTGGGGACAGCGTTAATGAAAAACTGTTTTTT
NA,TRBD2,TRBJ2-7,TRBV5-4,CASSPRGGHPVEQYF,TGTGCCAGCAGCCCCCGGGGGGGACATCCCGTCGAGCAGTACTTC
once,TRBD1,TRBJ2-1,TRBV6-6,CASSFTGTGDNEQFF,TGTGCCAGCAGTTTTACTGGGACAGGCGACAATGAGCAGTTCTTC
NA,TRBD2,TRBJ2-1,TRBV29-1,CSVSGKVEQFF,TGCAGCGTTAGCGGGAAAGTTGAGCAGTTCTTC
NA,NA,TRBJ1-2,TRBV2,CASSDEADYGYTF,TGTGCCAGCAGTGATGAGGCGGACTATGGCTACACCTTC
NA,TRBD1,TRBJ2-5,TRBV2,CASTSRGDRGLETQYF,TGTGCCAGCACCTCCCGGGGGGACAGGGGACTGGAGACCCAGTACTTC
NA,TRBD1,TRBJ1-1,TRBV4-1,CASSPNIGTGARSEAFF,TGCGCCAGCAGCCCCAACATCGGGACAGGGGCGAGGTCTGAAGCTTTCTTT
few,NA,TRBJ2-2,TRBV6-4,CASSKRPTGELFF,TGTGCCAGCAGTAAGCGTCCCACCGGGGAGCTGTTTTTT
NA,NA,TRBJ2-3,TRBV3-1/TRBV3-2,CASSQNRWEASSTDTQYF,TGTGCCAGCAGCCAAAACCGCTGGGAGGCCTCTAGCACAGATACGCAGTATTTT
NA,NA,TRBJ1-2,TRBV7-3,CASSAQPGVDGYTF,TGTGCCAGCAGCGCCCAGCCAGGGGTGGACGGCTACACCTTC
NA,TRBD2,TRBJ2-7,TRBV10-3,CAISDLRTSYSYEQYF,TGTGCCATCAGTGACTTGAGGACTAGTTATTCCTACGAGCAGTACTTC
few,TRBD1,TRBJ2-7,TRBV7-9,CASSSGQGFYEQYF,TGTGCCAGCAGCTCGGGACAGGGCTTCTACGAGCAGTACTTC
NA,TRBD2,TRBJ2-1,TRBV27,CASSLSGRGSYNEQFF,TGTGCCAGCAGTTTATCCGGGAGGGGGTCCTACAATGAGCAGTTCTTC